The 29 T cell receptor beta chains given below trace back to one sample, sequenced in a study of tumor-infiltrating lymphocytes in primary liver carcinoma (dated by TCRdb to about 2017). Sequencing instrument: Illumina HiSeq 2500. A constant-region primer and ProtoScript II reverse transcriptase were used to reverse-transcribe TCRbeta-specific cDNA from 500 ng total RNA. The TCRbeta libraries were prepared through three rounds of nested multiplex PCR following a slightly modified ARM-PCR procedure. Each of the first two PCR rounds ran for about 11 cycles using multiplex TRBV1-TRBV30 forward primers together with a Cbeta reverse primer. TCRdb reprocessing: public reads trimmed at Q25 with fastp, clones called with MiXCR, in-frame beta chains kept. Each entry merges the rows of one CDR3 protein and shows their most common DNA and genes. The sample table lists approximately 300,000 distinct CDR3 sequences, 65% of them with a count of one. The ten top clones hold about 9.4% of the sample.

Blood RNA was extracted from unsorted whole blood with TRIzol reagent; germline DNA came from the DNeasy Blood & Tissue kit. The sequenced sample consisted of peripheral blood. The receptors stem from a man aged 40-50 years with primary liver carcinoma and hepatitis B virus infection.

This chain connects TRBV5-8 to TRBJ2-1, with D perhaps being TRBD1 or TRBD2 (9 bases each). The CDR3 covers 16 residues. The V gene's germline CDR1 is SGHTS and CDR2 YDEGEE. V lost 4 bases to trimming and J lost 8 bases, with 22 bases between them. DNA of the CDR3: TGTGCCAGCAGCCGTCTAGCGGGACAGGGAGCCGATGAGCAGTTCTTC. It yields the protein CASSRLAGQGADEQFF.

As regards this clonotype: This may come from a read error, since a much larger clone is one base off. V usage is TRBV12-3 or TRBV12-4 and J usage is TRBJ2-1, with D uncertain. This CDR3 comprises 13 residues. In DNA, the CDR3 is TGTGTCAGCAGTTTGGTAGGGCAGTACGAGCAGTTCTTC. Amino acid sequence: CVSSLVGQYEQFF.

The chain combines TRBV5-1 with TRBJ2-7; 9 bases are a match to TRBD2. The CDR3 extends over 15 amino acids. Unmatched junction bases numbered 6, after V lost 5 bases and J lost 0 bases. CDR1 is SGHRS and CDR2 is YFSETQ in the germline V gene. In DNA form, the CDR3 reads TGCGCCAGCAGAGAGACTAGCGGAGTCTCCTACGAGCAGTACTTC. Translated, it gives CASRETSGVSYEQYF.

This clonotype has a single count. One base away lies a much larger clone, so this may be a sequencing read error. This chain joins TRBV6-1 and TRBJ2-7; tentatively, D is TRBD2 (6 bases). The germline gives CDR1 MNHNS, CDR2 SASEGT. The CDR3 has 15 amino acids. The CDR3 here is CATSIQDGGSYEQYF. CDR3 coding DNA: TGTGCCACCAGTATCCAGGACGGGGGCTCCTACGAGCAGTACTTC.

Remarks on this clonotype: A much larger clone lies a single base off, so this may be a read error. This chain links TRBV10-3 with TRBJ2-1; TRBD2 matches 12 bases. This CDR3 has 14 residues. Germline V CDR1 and CDR2: ENHRY, SYGVKD. Unmatched junction bases numbered 7, after V lost 8 bases and J lost 8 bases. CDR3: CAIQTSGSGDEQFF. DNA for the CDR3: TGTGCCATCCAGACTAGCGGGAGCGGGGATGAGCAGTTCTTC.

This clonotype was seen just once. A read error may explain this, as a much larger clone is one base away. The genes are TRBV6-2 or TRBV6-3 and TRBJ1-5, with no clear D. V lost 7 bases and J lost 8, with 12 bases in between. The CDR3 contains 12 residues. The germline V gene encodes CDR1 MNHEY and CDR2 SVGEGT. Here the CDR3 reads CASMNSYKPQHF. CDR3 in DNA: TGTGCCAGCATGAACAGTTATAAGCCCCAGCATTTT.

On this clonotype: The CDR3 does not end in the conserved phenylalanine or tryptophan, so this is likely a read error. The V and J genes are TRBV6-5 and TRBJ2-2; 7 positions match TRBD1. With 8 bases clipped from V and 4 bases from J, the junction kept 7 bases outside the gene matches. This CDR3 region has 14 residues. Per germline, CDR1 MNHEY and CDR2 SVGAGI. The CDR3 region is CASGRQGSTGELFY. In nucleotides, the CDR3 is TGTGCCAGCGGAAGACAGGGTTCCACCGGGGAGCTGTTTTAT.

Comments on this clonotype: A clone one base away is much larger, so this may be a read error. This chain links TRBV4-1 with TRBJ2-7; 7 positions match TRBD1. Germline V gene lookup returns CDR1 MGHRA and CDR2 YSYEKL. CDR3 length: 13 residues. CDR3 amino acids: CAGSLGQLSEQYF. The CDR3 region has the DNA TGCGCCGGCAGCCTGGGACAGCTTAGCGAGCAGTACTTC.

This clonotype was seen repeatedly, ten times or more. This rearrangement joins TRBV29-1 to TRBJ1-2, with D possibly TRBD1 on 5 matching bases. Trimming stripped 4 bases from V and 8 bases from J, with 14 bases between. CDR1 SQVTM and CDR2 ANQGSEA come from the germline V gene. This CDR3 comprises 12 residues. The CDR3, as DNA: TGCAGCGTTGGGCGGAGTGGGGGGGGCTACACCTTC. This encodes CSVGRSGGGYTF.

The sample holds many counts of this clonotype. V is TRBV4-1 and J is TRBJ2-5, with D perhaps TRBD2 (5 bases). The CDR3 has 14 amino acids. Germline values: CDR1 MGHRA, CDR2 YSYEKL. V was pared by 1 base and J by 5 bases, with 11 bases between. Here the CDR3 DNA reads TGCGCCAGCAGCCAAGCTCCTAGGAGGGAGACCCAGTACTTC. It encodes CASSQAPRRETQYF.

J is TRBJ2-6 and V is TRBV29-1; unclear D gene. The CDR3 spans 13 residues. V lost 8 bases to trimming and J lost 0 bases, with 8 bases between them. CDR1 SQVTM and CDR2 ANQGSEA come from the germline V gene. The CDR3 sequence is CSIAASGANVLTF. The CDR3 DNA reads TGCAGCATTGCAGCCTCTGGGGCCAACGTCCTGACTTTC.

This rearrangement joins TRBV5-5 to TRBJ2-1, with TRBD2 as a possible D gene (8 bases). Germline V CDR1 and CDR2: SGHKS, YYEKEE (reference sequence). The CDR3 is 13 amino acids. Trimming cost V 2 bases and J 13 bases, with 16 bases left between them. CDR3: CASSLITGGGQFF. The CDR3 DNA reads TGTGCCAGCAGCTTAATAACGGGAGGGGGCCAGTTCTTC. Looking up the rest from reference TRBV5-5 and TRBJ2-1 gives the full variable domain: DAGVTQSPTHLIKTRGQQVTLRCSPISGHKSVSWYQQVLGQGPQFIFQYYEKEERGRGNFPDRFSARQFPNYSSELNVNALLLGDSALYLCASSLITGGGQFFGPGTRLTVL.

As concerns this clonotype: Sequence at one end of the junction differs from germline and may be a read error. The gene calls are TRBV10-3 and TRBJ2-5; TRBD2 might be the D (6 bases). CDR3 length equals 15 residues. The germline CDR1 and CDR2 sequences are ENHRY and SYGVKD. The CDR3 sequence is CAISLGGEVLETRYF. CDR3 coding DNA: TGTGCCATCAGTCTGGGGGGAGAGGTTCTTGAGACCCGGTACTTC.

As concerns this clonotype: An end of the junction does not agree with germline; a read error may underlie this. The chain has TRBV11-2 and TRBJ2-1; D remains ambiguous. In germline, CDR1 is SGHAT, CDR2 FQNNGV. The CDR3 extends over 11 amino acids. CDR3 nucleotide sequence: TGTGCCAGCAGCTTACCCAATGAGCAGTCCTTC. This translates into CASSLPNEQSF.

The rearrangement links TRBV29-1 to TRBJ2-2; D tentatively reads TRBD1 or TRBD2 (5 bases each). Germline values: CDR1 SQVTM, CDR2 ANQGSEA. With 2 bases removed from V and 0 bases from J, the gap between germline ends came to 13 bases. The CDR3 contains 16 residues. The CDR3 loop is CSVEISGGANTGELFF. For the CDR3, the DNA is TGCAGCGTTGAAATTAGTGGGGGAGCGAACACCGGGGAGCTGTTTTTT.

On this clonotype itself: The germline gene is not matched at one end of the junction; a read error may be the cause. J is TRBJ2-5 and V is TRBV6-5; weak D call: TRBD1 (6 bases). Germline loops: CDR1 MNHEY, CDR2 SVGAGI. The CDR3 contains 14 residues. The CDR3 DNA is TGTGCCAGCAGTTACGGGCAGGGGCAAGAGTCCCAGTACTTC. This encodes CASSYGQGQESQYF.

This chain links TRBV5-1 with TRBJ1-3, with TRBD1 matching 7 bases. After removal of 3 bases from V and 10 bases from J, the junction contained 16 bases not matched to a gene. This CDR3 contains 16 residues. Germline CDR1 SGHRS, CDR2 YFSETQ. CDR3 sequence: CASSYCVGTVRLTIYF. The CDR3 nucleotides read TGCGCCAGCAGCTATTGTGTCGGGACAGTGAGACTTACCATATATTTT.

With respect to this clonotype: One end of the junction fails to match germline, which may point to a read error. The chain employs TRBV4-2 and TRBJ2-7; D may match TRBD1 or TRBD2 (6 bases each). CDR1 is LGHNA and CDR2 is YNFKEQ in the germline V gene. This CDR3 has 15 amino acids. CDR3 region: CARSLEGGGAYEQYF. The CDR3 region has the DNA TGTGCCCGCAGCCTCGAGGGGGGAGGAGCCTACGAGCAGTACTTC.

This clonotype was found once. At one end the junction does not follow the germline gene, possibly because of a read error. The chain combines TRBV12-3 or TRBV12-4 with TRBJ2-6; D remains unclear. The CDR3 loop spans 17 amino acids. CDR3 region: CASSQNRALPGVNVLTF. Written as DNA, the CDR3 is TGTGCCAGCAGTCAAAATAGGGCCCTCCCTGGGGTCAACGTCCTGACTTTC.

In the case of this clonotype: Given a much more abundant clone one base away, this may be a read error. V and J are TRBV6-5 and TRBJ1-1, with 11 bases fitting TRBD1. The germline V gene has CDR1 MNHEY and CDR2 SVGAGI. This CDR3 contains 15 residues. DNA of the CDR3: TGTGCCAGCAGACCGGACAGGGGGCGAACAGTTGAACCTTTCTTT. This translates into CASRPDRGRTVEPFF.

On this clonotype: It may be a read error: a sequence one base away is much more abundant. CDR3 residues: CASSQMGTAFGEQYF. As DNA, the CDR3 is TGCGCCAGCAGCCAAATGGGAACAGCCTTCGGCGAGCAGTACTTC. This chain uses TRBV4-3 with TRBJ2-7; D is undetermined. The CDR3 covers 15 residues. With 2 bases removed from V and 6 bases from J, the gap between germline ends came to 17 bases. CDR1 is LGHNA and CDR2 is YSLEER in the germline V gene.

About this clonotype: A much more abundant neighbour one base away suggests this may be a read error. The V call is TRBV6-5, the J call TRBJ2-7; TRBD1 matches at 9 bases. The trim removed 6 bases at V and 7 bases at J, leaving 10 bases unmatched. The CDR3 totals 14 residues. Germline V gene data show CDR1 as MNHEY and CDR2 as SVGAGI. The CDR3 region has the DNA TGTGCCAGCAGCTCGGAACAGGGGGCGAAGGAGCAGTACTTC. This gives the protein CASSSEQGAKEQYF.

For this clonotype: Sequence at one end of the junction differs from germline and may be a read error. The chain joins TRBV13 to TRBJ2-7; 9 positions agree with TRBD1. The CDR3 is made up of 13 amino acids. In germline, CDR1 is PRHDT, CDR2 FYEKMQ (reference sequence). The CDR3 is CASSSGQGRELYF. In DNA, the CDR3 is TGTGCGAGCAGCTCGGGACAGGGACGAGAGCTGTACTTC.

In the case of this clonotype: A much larger clone differs by one base, so this may be a read error. The chain recombines TRBV4-2 with TRBJ1-5, with 7 bases aligning to TRBD1. V shed 4 bases and J 3 bases; nucleotides not matched to a gene: 3. The germline CDR1 and CDR2 sequences are LGHNA and YNFKEQ. The length of the CDR3 is 14 residues. CDR3 DNA sequence: TGTGCCAGCAGCCCCCAGGGGGACAATCAGCCCCAGCATTTT. Protein product: CASSPQGDNQPQHF.

With regard to this clonotype: One junction end does not reproduce the germline sequence, and a read error may be involved. The chain combines TRBV6-1 with TRBJ2-7; tentative D call: TRBD2 (6 bases). The CDR3 is 13 residues long. Germline assignment: CDR1 MNHNS and CDR2 SASEGT. The CDR3 region is CASSVAEAYEHYF. The CDR3 nucleotides read TGTGCCAGCAGTGTAGCGGAAGCCTACGAGCATTACTTC.

About this clonotype itself: A junction end diverges from the germline sequence, so it may reflect a read error. The chain combines TRBV4-1 with TRBJ2-7; 8 bases are a match to TRBD1. Germline V gene sequence: CDR1 MGHRA, CDR2 YSYEKL. This CDR3 is built from 16 residues. As DNA, the CDR3 is TGCGCCAGCAGCCAAGGTCCCGCTGACAGGGGCTACGATCAGTACTTC. Its translation: CASSQGPADRGYDQYF.

As to this clonotype: One junction end disagrees with the germline gene, perhaps due to a read error. This sequence joins TRBV6-5 and TRBJ2-2; D not resolved. The CDR3 totals 13 residues. The germline V gene has CDR1 MNHEY and CDR2 SVGAGI. As DNA, the CDR3 is TGTGCCAACAGTTACCGAGGCCCCGGGGAGCTGTTTTTT. Protein sequence: CANSYRGPGELFF.

A note on this clonotype: It may be a read error: a sequence one base away is much more abundant. The chain employs TRBV29-1 and TRBJ2-5; D is perhaps TRBD1 (6 bases). Germline V gene lookup returns CDR1 SQVTM and CDR2 ANQGSEA. This CDR3 spans 13 amino acids. Here the CDR3 DNA reads TGCAGCACCTCGACAGGCTCCCAAGAGACCCGGTACTTC. Translation gives CSTSTGSQETRYF.

This clonotype has only one observation. A much larger clone differs by one base, so this may be a read error. The rearrangement uses TRBV10-3 and TRBJ2-7; 7 positions agree with TRBD2. The CDR3 has 12 amino acids. Trimming cost V 0 bases and J 13 bases; bases outside gene matches: 6. Per the germline V gene, CDR1 is ENHRY and CDR2 is SYGVKD. The CDR3 spells CAISESTGGSYF. The CDR3 nucleotides read TGTGCCATCAGTGAGTCGACGGGAGGATCATACTTC.